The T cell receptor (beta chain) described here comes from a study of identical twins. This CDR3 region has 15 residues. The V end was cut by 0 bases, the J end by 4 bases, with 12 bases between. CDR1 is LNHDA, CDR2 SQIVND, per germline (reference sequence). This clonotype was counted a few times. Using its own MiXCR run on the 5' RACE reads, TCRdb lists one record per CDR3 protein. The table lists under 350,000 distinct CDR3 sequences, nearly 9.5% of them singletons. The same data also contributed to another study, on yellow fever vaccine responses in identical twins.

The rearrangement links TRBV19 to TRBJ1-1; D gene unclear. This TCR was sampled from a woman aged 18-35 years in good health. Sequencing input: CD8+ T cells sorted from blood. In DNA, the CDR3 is TGTGCCAGTAGTATAGATCGACTATTGGTCACTGAAGCTTTCTTT. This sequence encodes CASSIDRLLVTEAFF. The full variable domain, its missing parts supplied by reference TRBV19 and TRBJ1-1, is DGGITQSPKYLFRKEGQNVTLSCEQNLNHDAMYWYRQDPGQGLRLIYYSQIVNDFQKGDIAEGYSVSREKKESFPLTVTSAQKNPTAFYLCASSIDRLLVTEAFFGQGTRLTVV.